This is a list of T cell receptor beta chains from one sample in a study of T-cell memory formation after mild COVID-19. In TCRdb, the 5' RACE reads were re-called with MiXCR into one record per CDR3 protein. The table includes hundreds of thousands of distinct CDR3 sequences, roughly 20% detected once. Sequenced input: PBMCs or a T cell subset sorted from them (not recorded which). These receptors were obtained from an adult woman who had mild COVID-19 (a few samples of this study predate the infection). Cell type and time point are not known. Each CDR3 is given without its conserved first and last residue. The size entry is marked missing in some rows and otherwise reads once, few, many or a size class.

size	V	J	CDR3
.	TRBV12-3/TRBV12-4	TRBJ1-2	ASTLMADGQGHGYT
many	TRBV29-1	TRBJ2-7	SVKKMVGGKGFYEQY
few	TRBV9	TRBJ2-5	ASTKGPLAGEGQETQY
.	TRBV5-1	TRBJ1-2	ASSVRDRGRNGYT
.	TRBV6-5	TRBJ2-3	ASSTGLATDTQY
few	TRBV6-2/TRBV6-3	TRBJ2-2	ASRLRVSGELF
.	TRBV11-2	TRBJ2-6	ASARVGGANVLT
.	TRBV7-8	TRBJ2-3	ASSEGGGWDTQY
.	TRBV28	TRBJ2-7	ASSLLGFGEQY
.	TRBV12-3/TRBV12-4	TRBJ1-2	ASRSGTFYGYT
few	TRBV7-2	TRBJ1-4	ASSVSPDSRTNEKLF
many	TRBV20-1	TRBJ2-2	SASRTPRWGELF
few	TRBV19	TRBJ2-1	ASSIRRASGRGSNEQF
once	TRBV12-3/TRBV12-4	TRBJ2-7	ASSLQPEGWSEQY
.	TRBV20-1	TRBJ2-5	SARLAGRKETQY
few	TRBV12-3/TRBV12-4	TRBJ2-7	ASSPGTSASYEQY
.	TRBV30	TRBJ1-1	ACARTGGTEAF
.	TRBV13	TRBJ1-5	ASSPGQGAGQPQH
.	TRBV18	TRBJ2-7	ASSPIPDEQY
few	TRBV4-1	TRBJ1-1	ASSYGPDEAF
few	TRBV6-2/TRBV6-3	TRBJ1-2	ASSYSPYENGAKIATNYGYT
many	TRBV5-1	TRBJ1-1	ASRSGRGLGTEAF
.	TRBV20-1	TRBJ2-5	STGTQETQY
.	TRBV5-6	TRBJ1-4	ASSLAAQVLNEKLF
few	TRBV6-6	TRBJ2-1	ASSYRFTYNEQF
few	TRBV5-5	TRBJ2-7	ASSLLTGRQLSVSYEQY
.	TRBV20-1	TRBJ2-7	SASGTGWYEQY
.	TRBV5-8	TRBJ2-7	ASSLVGSNPYEQY
.	TRBV2	TRBJ2-7	ASSERPTGGRYEQY
.	TRBV7-2	TRBJ1-1	ASSFFRVTEAF
.	TRBV24-1	TRBJ2-3	ATSDWDRARGTDTQY
few	TRBV7-9	TRBJ1-6	ASSLGRQIYNSPLH
.	TRBV20-1	TRBJ2-1	SAPTMGQGSYNEQF
few	TRBV5-1	TRBJ1-2	ASSLVPEDPNYGYT
.	TRBV24-1	TRBJ2-1	ATSDTARLAGAKNEQF
many	TRBV12-3/TRBV12-4	TRBJ2-2	ASRGPNTGELF
.	TRBV7-9	TRBJ2-3	ASSPLSGRGTDTQY
once	TRBV12-3/TRBV12-4	TRBJ1-6	ASSKQGNGSPLH
once	TRBV9	TRBJ2-1	ASSEGGDAYNEQF
.	TRBV5-1	TRBJ1-2	ASSLGQGDDGYT
.	TRBV29-1	TRBJ2-7	SVESGETYEQY
few	TRBV6-5	TRBJ1-6	ASSQTGERSPLH
.	TRBV6-4	TRBJ1-4	ASSWTGGIGKLF